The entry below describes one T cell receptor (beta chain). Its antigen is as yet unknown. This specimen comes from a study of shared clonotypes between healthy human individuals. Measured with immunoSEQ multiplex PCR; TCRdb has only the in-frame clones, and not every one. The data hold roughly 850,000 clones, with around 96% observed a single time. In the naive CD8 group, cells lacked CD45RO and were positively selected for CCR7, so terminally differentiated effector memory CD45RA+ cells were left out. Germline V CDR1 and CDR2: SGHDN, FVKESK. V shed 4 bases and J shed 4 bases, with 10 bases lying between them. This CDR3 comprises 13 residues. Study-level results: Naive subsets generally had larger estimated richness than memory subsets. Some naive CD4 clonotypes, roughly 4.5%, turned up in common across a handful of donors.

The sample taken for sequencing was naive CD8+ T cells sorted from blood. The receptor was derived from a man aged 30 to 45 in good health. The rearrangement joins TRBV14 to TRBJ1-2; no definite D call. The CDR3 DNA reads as TGTGCCAGCAGCCCAGCCCGGAGCTATGGCTACACCTTC. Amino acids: CASSPARSYGYTF.